Shown below are 2 T cell receptor beta chains from a single sample sequenced in a study of shared clonotypes between healthy human individuals. CD8 cells regarded as naive lacked CD45RO, were positively chosen for CCR7, and omitted terminally differentiated effector memory CD45RA+ cells. The assay was immunoSEQ multiplex PCR, and TCRdb's table has in-frame clones only and misses some. In the table there are roughly 810,000 clones, roughly 96% of which are singletons. Sequencing input: naive CD8+ T cells sorted from blood. The receptors originated from a man aged 25 to 45 in good health.

The CDR3: CASSYSAVYTGELFF. The CDR3, as DNA: TGTGCCAGCAGTTACTCGGCGGTATACACCGGGGAGCTGTTTTTT. J is TRBJ2-2 and V is TRBV6-5, with D hard to call. V lost 0 bases, J lost 3 bases, and 8 bases lay in between. The V gene's germline CDR1 is MNHEY and CDR2 SVGAGI. This CDR3 has 15 residues.

V and J are TRBV10-3 and TRBJ2-7; no firm D call. Trimming took off 4 bases at V and 4 bases at J, with 8 bases between the two ends. This CDR3 is built from 12 residues. Germline loops: CDR1 ENHRY, CDR2 SYGVKD. CDR3 loop: CAISGEKYEQYF. CDR3 DNA sequence: TGTGCCATCAGTGGGGAAAAATACGAGCAGTACTTC.